The 5 T cell receptor beta chains reported below all come from one sample, sequenced in a study of cytomegalovirus exposure and HLA in healthy donors. PCR used 60 Vbeta primers and 13 Jbeta primers. Data came from immunoSEQ multiplex PCR; TCRdb stores just in-frame clones and leaves some out. The sample lists 100,000 to 150,000 clones; about three quarters were seen once. The sample was PBMCs. These receptors were taken from a human donor in good health.

This chain joins TRBV5-1 and TRBJ2-5; 10 nucleotides line up with TRBD1. This CDR3 has 12 amino acids. V was pared by 8 bases and J by 11 bases, with 9 bases of the junction left unmatched. CDR1 is SGHRS, CDR2 YFSETQ, per germline. The CDR3 DNA is TGCGCCAGTAGACAGGGGGCGGGAGAGCAGTACTTC. It yields the protein CASRQGAGEQYF.

The table lists this clone with a few counts. The V call is TRBV7-9, the J call TRBJ1-1; D uncertain. CDR3 length: 13 residues. The germline V gene encodes CDR1 SEHNR and CDR2 FQNEAQ (reference sequence). The germline V and J ends were trimmed by 5 bases and 5 bases, with 12 bases remaining between them. The CDR3 DNA sequence: TGTGCCAGCAGCCCGTTAGCGGGGACTGAAGCTTTCTTT. Protein: CASSPLAGTEAFF.

V usage is TRBV5-5 and J usage is TRBJ2-7, with 7 bases that match TRBD1. CDR3 length: 13 amino acids. Germline V gene data show CDR1 as SGHKS and CDR2 as YYEKEE (reference sequence). The ends lost 1 base at V and 6 bases at J; junction bases unmatched: 4. As DNA, the CDR3 is TGTGCCAGCAGCTTGTGGGACAGTGGCGAGCAGTACTTC. Translation: CASSLWDSGEQYF.

This chain connects TRBV6-5 to TRBJ2-1, with D possibly TRBD2 on 7 matching bases. The CDR3 contains 15 residues. The V end lost 1 base, the J end lost 7 bases, and 14 bases lay between the germline ends. Germline-derived CDR1 and CDR2 are MNHEY and SVGAGI. The DNA of the CDR3 is TGTGCCAGCAGTTACTGGCAGGGAGGGGGAAATGAGCAGTTCTTC. Translating gives CASSYWQGGGNEQFF.

The chain has TRBV28 and TRBJ1-4; TRBD1 matches 7 bases. Germline assignment: CDR1 MDHEN and CDR2 SYDVKM. The CDR3 is made up of 15 amino acids. J gave up 4 bases and V 6 bases, and 8 bases lay outside the gene matches. CDR3 sequence (DNA): TGTGCCAGCAGAACCGCCGGGACAGATAATGAAAAACTGTTTTTT. Translating gives CASRTAGTDNEKLFF.